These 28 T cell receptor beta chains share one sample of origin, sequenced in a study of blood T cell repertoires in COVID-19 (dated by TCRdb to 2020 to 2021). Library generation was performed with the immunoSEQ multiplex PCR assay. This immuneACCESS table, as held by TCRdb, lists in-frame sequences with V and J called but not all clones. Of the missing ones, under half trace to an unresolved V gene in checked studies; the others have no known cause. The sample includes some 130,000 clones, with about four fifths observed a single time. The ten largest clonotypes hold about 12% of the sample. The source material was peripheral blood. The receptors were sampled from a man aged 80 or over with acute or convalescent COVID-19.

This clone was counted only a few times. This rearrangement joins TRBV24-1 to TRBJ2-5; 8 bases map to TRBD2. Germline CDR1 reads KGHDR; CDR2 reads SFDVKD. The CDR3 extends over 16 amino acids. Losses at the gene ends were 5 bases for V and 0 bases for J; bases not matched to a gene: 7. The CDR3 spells CATSGGRAGDQETQYF. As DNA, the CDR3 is TGTGCCACCAGTGGGGGGCGAGCGGGGGACCAAGAGACCCAGTACTTC.

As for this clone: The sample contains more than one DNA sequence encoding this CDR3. CDR3 protein: CASSSGQGDTGELFF. CDR3 coding DNA: TGTGCCAGCAGCTCTGGACAGGGAGACACCGGGGAGCTGTTTTTT. V gene TRBV7-2 combines with J gene TRBJ2-2; TRBD1 aligns across 8 bases. With 4 bases clipped from V and 3 bases from J, the junction kept 4 bases outside the gene matches. The CDR3 contains 15 residues. Per germline, CDR1 SGHTA and CDR2 FQGNSA.

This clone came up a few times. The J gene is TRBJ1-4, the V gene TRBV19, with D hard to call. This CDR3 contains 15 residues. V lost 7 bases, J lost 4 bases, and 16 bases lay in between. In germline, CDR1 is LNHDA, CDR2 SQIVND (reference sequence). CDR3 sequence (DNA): TGTGCCAGTACCCAGGAGGCTCCTCTTAATGAAAAACTGTTTTTT. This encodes CASTQEAPLNEKLFF.

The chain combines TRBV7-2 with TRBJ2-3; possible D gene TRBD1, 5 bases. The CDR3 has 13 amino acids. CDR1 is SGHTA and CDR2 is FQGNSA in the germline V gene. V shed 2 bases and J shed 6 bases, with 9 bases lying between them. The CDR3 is CASSLPGLDTQYF. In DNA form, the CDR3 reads TGTGCCAGCAGCTTACCAGGGTTGGATACGCAGTATTTT.

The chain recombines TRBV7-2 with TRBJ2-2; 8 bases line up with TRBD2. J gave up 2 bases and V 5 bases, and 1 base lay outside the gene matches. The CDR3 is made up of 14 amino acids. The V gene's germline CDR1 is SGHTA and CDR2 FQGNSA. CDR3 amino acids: CASSRTSNTGELFF. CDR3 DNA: TGTGCCAGCAGCCGGACTAGCAACACCGGGGAGCTGTTTTTT.

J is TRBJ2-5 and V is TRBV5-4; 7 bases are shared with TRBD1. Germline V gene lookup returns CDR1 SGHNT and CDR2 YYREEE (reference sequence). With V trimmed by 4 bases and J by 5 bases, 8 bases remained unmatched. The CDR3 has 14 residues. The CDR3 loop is CASSADRVRETQYF. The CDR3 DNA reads TGTGCCAGCAGCGCCGACAGGGTTAGGGAGACCCAGTACTTC.

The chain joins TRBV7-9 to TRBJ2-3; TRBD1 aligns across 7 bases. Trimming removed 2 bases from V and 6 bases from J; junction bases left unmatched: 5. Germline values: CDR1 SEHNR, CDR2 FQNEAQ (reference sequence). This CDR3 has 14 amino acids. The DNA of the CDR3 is TGTGCCAGCAGCTTAAACAGGGGAGCGGATACGCAGTATTTT. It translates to CASSLNRGADTQYF.

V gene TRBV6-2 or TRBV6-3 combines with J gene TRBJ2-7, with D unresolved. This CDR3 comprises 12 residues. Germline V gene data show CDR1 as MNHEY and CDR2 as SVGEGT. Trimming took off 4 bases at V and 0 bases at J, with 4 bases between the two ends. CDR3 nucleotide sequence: TGTGCCAGCAGTTTCAGCTCCTACGAGCAGTACTTC. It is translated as CASSFSSYEQYF.

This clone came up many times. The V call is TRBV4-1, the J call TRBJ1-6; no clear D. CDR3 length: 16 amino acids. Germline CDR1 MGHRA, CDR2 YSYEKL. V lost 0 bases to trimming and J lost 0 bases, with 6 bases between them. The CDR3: CASSQELNSYNSPLHF. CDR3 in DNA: TGCGCCAGCAGCCAAGAACTTAACTCCTATAATTCACCCCTCCACTTT.

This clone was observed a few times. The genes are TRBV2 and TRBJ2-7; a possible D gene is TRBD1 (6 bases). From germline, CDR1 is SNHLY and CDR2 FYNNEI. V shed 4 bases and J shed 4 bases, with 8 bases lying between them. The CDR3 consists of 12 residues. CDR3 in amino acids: CASSGDNYEQYF. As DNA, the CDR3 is TGTGCCAGCAGTGGGGACAATTACGAGCAGTACTTC.

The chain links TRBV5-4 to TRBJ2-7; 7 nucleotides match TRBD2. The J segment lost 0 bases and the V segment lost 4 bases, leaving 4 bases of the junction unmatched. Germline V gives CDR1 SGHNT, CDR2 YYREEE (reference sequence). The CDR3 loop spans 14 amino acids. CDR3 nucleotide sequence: TGTGCCAGCAGCCCGGGACTAAACTCCTACGAGCAGTACTTC. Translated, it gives CASSPGLNSYEQYF.

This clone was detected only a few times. The CDR3 spells CASSQDSRVNEQFF. CDR3 DNA: TGTGCCAGCAGCCAAGACAGCAGGGTCAATGAGCAGTTCTTC. This rearrangement joins TRBV3-1 (or the pseudogene TRBV3-2) to TRBJ2-1, with D possibly being TRBD1 (5 bases). The germline CDR1 and CDR2 sequences are LGHDT and YNNKEL (reference sequence). V was trimmed by 0 bases and J by 6 bases, leaving 9 bases between them. The length of the CDR3 is 14 residues.

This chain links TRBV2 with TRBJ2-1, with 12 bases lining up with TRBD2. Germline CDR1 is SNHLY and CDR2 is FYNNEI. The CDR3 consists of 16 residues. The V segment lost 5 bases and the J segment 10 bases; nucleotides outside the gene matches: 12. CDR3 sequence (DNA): TGTGCCAGCAGTCCATGGGCTAGCGGGGGGGCCAGAGAGCAGTTCTTC. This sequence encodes CASSPWASGGAREQFF.

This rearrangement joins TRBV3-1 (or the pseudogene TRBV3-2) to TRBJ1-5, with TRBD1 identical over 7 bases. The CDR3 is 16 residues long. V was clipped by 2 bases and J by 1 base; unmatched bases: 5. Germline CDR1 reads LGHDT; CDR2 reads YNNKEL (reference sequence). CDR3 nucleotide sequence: TGTGCCAGCAGCCAAAAGGGGGCTGGGAGCAATCAGCCCCAGCATTTT. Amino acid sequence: CASSQKGAGSNQPQHF.

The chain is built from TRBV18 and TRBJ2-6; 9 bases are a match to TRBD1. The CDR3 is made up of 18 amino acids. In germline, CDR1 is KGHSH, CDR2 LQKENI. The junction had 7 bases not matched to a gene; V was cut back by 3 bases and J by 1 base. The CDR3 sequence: CASSPGQGLRSGANVLTF. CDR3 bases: TGTGCCAGCTCACCCGGACAGGGGTTGAGGTCTGGGGCCAACGTCCTGACTTTC. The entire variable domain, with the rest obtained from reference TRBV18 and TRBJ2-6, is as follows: NAGVMQNPRHLVRRRGQEARLRCSPMKGHSHVYWYRQLPEEGLKFMVYLQKENIIDESGMPKERFSAEFPKEGPSILRIQQVVRGDSAAYFCASSPGQGLRSGANVLTFGAGSRLTVL.

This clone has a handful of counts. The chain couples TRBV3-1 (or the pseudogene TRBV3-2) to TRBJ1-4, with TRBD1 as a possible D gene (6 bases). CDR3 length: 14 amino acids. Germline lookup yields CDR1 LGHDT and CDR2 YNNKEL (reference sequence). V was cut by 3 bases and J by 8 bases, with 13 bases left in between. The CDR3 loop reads CASSHNRDGEKLFF. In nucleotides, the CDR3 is TGTGCCAGCAGCCACAACAGGGACGGGGAAAAACTGTTTTTT.

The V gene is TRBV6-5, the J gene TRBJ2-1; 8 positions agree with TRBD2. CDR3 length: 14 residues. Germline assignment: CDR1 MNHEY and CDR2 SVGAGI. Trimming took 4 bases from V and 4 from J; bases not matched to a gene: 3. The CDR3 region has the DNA TGTGCCAGCAGTTCCACTAGCGGATACAATGAGCAGTTCTTC. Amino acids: CASSSTSGYNEQFF.

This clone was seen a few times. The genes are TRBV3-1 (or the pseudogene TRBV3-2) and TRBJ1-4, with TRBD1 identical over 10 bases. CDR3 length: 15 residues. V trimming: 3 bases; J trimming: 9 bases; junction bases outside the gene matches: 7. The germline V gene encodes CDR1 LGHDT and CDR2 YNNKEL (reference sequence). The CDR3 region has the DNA TGTGCCAGCAGCCACACGACAGGGGGCGAGAAAAAACTGTTTTTT. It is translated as CASSHTTGGEKKLFF.

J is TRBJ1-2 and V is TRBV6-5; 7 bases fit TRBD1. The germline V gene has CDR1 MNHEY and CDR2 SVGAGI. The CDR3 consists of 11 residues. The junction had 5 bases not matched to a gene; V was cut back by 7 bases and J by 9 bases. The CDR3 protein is CASKMDRSYTF. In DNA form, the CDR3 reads TGTGCCAGCAAAATGGACAGGAGCTACACCTTC.

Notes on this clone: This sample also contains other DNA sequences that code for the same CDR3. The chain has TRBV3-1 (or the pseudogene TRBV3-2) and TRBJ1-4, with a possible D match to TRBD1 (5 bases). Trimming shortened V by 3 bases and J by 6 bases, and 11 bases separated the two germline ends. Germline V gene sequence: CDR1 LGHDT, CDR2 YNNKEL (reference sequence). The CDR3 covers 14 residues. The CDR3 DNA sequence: TGTGCCAGCAGCCAGGGGGGTGGAGATGAAAAACTGTTTTTT. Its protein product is CASSQGGGDEKLFF.

CDR3 loop: CASRGQGLNQPQHF. In DNA form, the CDR3 reads TGTGCCAGCAGGGGACAGGGGCTCAATCAGCCCCAGCATTTT. J is TRBJ1-5 and V is TRBV2, with 10 positions matching TRBD1. The CDR3 is 14 residues long. Germline loops: CDR1 SNHLY, CDR2 FYNNEI. The junction had 2 bases not matched to a gene; V was cut back by 6 bases and J by 3 bases.

Here the CDR3 DNA reads TGTGCCAGTGGGAGCCTGGGATCGTACAATGAGCAGTTCTTC. Translated, it gives CASGSLGSYNEQFF. The rearrangement links TRBV19 to TRBJ2-1, with TRBD2 as a possible D gene (5 bases). Deletions cut 8 bases from V and 4 bases from J, with 15 bases between. CDR3 length equals 14 residues. The germline V gene has CDR1 LNHDA and CDR2 SQIVND (reference sequence).

This chain's CDR3 is CASSLSGAGNTIYF. The CDR3 DNA is TGTGCCAGCAGCTTGTCTGGGGCCGGAAACACCATATATTTT. This chain connects TRBV5-6 to TRBJ1-3; D may be TRBD1 (5 bases). With 1 base removed from V and 4 bases from J, the gap between germline ends came to 9 bases. The germline CDR1 and CDR2 sequences are SGHDT and YYEEEE. The CDR3 runs 14 residues.

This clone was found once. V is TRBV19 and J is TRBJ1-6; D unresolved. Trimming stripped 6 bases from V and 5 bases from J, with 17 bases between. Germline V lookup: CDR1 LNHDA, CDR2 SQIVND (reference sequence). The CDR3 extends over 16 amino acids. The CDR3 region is CASSPRMGDHNSPLHF. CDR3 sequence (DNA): TGTGCCAGTAGCCCCCGAATGGGAGACCATAATTCACCCCTCCACTTT.

The CDR3 is CASRGQGGSSNQPQHF. CDR3 DNA: TGTGCCAGCAGAGGACAGGGAGGGTCAAGCAATCAGCCCCAGCATTTT. The V call is TRBV28, the J call TRBJ1-5; 8 bases agree with TRBD1. The germline V gene encodes CDR1 MDHEN and CDR2 SYDVKM. The junction had 8 bases not matched to a gene; V was cut back by 6 bases and J by 1 base. The CDR3 covers 16 residues.

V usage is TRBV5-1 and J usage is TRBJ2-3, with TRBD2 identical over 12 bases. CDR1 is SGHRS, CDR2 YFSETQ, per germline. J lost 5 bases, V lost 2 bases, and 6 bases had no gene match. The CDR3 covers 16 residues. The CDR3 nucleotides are TGCGCCAGCAGCTTTTCACTAGCGGGGGGCGGAGATACGCAGTATTTT. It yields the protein CASSFSLAGGGDTQYF.

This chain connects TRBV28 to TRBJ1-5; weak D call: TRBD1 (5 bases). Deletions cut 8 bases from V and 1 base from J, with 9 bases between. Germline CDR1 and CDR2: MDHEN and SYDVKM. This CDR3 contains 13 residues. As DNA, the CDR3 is TGTGCCAGCGGAGGGGCCAGCAATCAGCCCCAGCATTTT. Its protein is CASGGASNQPQHF.

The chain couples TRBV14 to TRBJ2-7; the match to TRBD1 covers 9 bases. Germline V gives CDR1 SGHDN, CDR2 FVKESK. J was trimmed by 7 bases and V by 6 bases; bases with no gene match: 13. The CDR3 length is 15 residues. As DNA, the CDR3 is TGTGCCAGCAGTCCGACGGGACAGGGAACGGGAGAGCAGTACTTC. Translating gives CASSPTGQGTGEQYF.